This T cell receptor beta chain derives from a study of cytomegalovirus exposure and HLA in healthy donors. This clone has more than one count but fewer than ten. Its antigen is as yet unknown. Each donor was healthy, and each was a bone marrow donor. Points from the study as a whole: Some V segments (TRBV6-2 and TRBV6-3 among them) were excluded as indistinguishable. Later, an analysis found that common viral pathogens appeared to be linked with several of the most significant clusters. Associated with cytomegalovirus, according to the listing, were about 160 TCR beta chains.

Primers included in the PCR were 60 Vbeta and 13 Jbeta primers. Assay: immunoSEQ multiplex PCR; the TCRdb copy retains only in-frame clones and omits some. The table records 65,000 to 70,000 clones, roughly 75% of them present only once. Per germline, CDR1 SEHNR and CDR2 FQNEAQ (reference sequence). The CDR3 spans 14 residues. Losses at the gene ends were 8 bases for V and 0 bases for J; bases not matched to a gene: 4. The chain recombines TRBV7-9 with TRBJ2-1, with 7 positions matching TRBD1. The TCR was taken from a woman in her twenties or thirties in good health and CMV-seropositive. The specimen was PBMCs. DNA of the CDR3: TGTGCCAGCCGACAGGGCGCCTCCTACAATGAGCAGTTCTTC. Its translation: CASRQGASYNEQFF.